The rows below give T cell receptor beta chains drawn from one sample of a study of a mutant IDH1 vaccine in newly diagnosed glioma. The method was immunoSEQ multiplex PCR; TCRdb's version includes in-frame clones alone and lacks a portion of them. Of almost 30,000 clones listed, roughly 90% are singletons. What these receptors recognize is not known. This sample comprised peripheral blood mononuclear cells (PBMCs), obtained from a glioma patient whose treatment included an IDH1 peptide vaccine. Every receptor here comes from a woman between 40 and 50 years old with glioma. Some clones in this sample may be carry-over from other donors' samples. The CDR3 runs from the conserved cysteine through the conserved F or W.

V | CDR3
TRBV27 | CASTRTLGYTEAFF
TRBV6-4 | CASSVSGGAADTQYF
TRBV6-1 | CASSAGGTANQPQHF
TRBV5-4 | CASSLIEGARETQYF
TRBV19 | CASGLRVPNSEAFF
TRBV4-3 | CASSQGTSIVYSEQFF
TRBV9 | CASSPSGRNEQFF
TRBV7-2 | CASKSPSLMASHYGYTF
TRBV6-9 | CASSFLPHQDRVAFF
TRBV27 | CASSDVGTDTQYF
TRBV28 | CASRGTELLNQPQHF
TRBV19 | CASSGLGQGEETQYF
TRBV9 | CASSVSAFPSYEQYF
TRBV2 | CASIWALRNTIYF
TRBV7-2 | CASSSTGARTDTQYF
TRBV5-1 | CASSLEGYGYTF
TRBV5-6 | CASSPRFRSQETQYF
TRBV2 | CASLRQKLFENYGYTF
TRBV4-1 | CASSQERGLWGGYTF
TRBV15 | CATSKESAGDTYNEQFF
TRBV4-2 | CASSQDGGSSYEQYF
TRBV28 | CASSMGGEDQPQHF
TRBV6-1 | CARPQGEQPQHF
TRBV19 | CASRLQGLHGYTF